The source of this TCR beta chain is a study of OX40 agonist ivuxolimab in advanced cancers. Across the whole study: A mean age of 60 years, range roughly 23 to 85, was recorded, and more than 80% were male.

The CDR3 extends over 16 amino acids. Germline V CDR1 and CDR2: SGHTA, FQGNSA. V shed 5 bases, J shed 1 base, and the junction held 10 bases outside the gene matches. Blood sampling took place at baseline, cycle 4 day 1, and cycle 7 day 1. Only in-frame clones appear in the TCRdb table, and some are missing; sequencing was by immunoSEQ multiplex PCR. The table lists roughly 92,000 clones, around 88% of them singletons, with roughly 1.4% in the top ten. The TCR originated in an adult with an advanced solid tumor such as melanoma, head and neck, liver or kidney cancer. V and J are TRBV7-2 and TRBJ2-5; TRBD2 matches at 7 bases. The material sequenced was CD4+ or CD8+ T cells sorted from blood, taken in a trial of the OX40 agonist ivuxolimab. The CDR3 reads CASSPRRTSFQETQYF. The CDR3 nucleotides are TGTGCCAGCAGCCCTAGACGGACTAGTTTCCAAGAGACCCAGTACTTC.